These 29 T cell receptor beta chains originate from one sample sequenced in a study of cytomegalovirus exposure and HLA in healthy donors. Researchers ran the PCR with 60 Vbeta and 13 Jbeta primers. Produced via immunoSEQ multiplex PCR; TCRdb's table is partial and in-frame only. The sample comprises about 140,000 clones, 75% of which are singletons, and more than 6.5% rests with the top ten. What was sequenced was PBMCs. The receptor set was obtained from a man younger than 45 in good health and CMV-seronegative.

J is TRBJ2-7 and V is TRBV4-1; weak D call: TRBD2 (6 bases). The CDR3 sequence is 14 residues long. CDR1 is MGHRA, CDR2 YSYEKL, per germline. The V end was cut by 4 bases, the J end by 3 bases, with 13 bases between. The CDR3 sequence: CASSRTLANYEQYF. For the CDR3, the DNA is TGCGCCAGCAGCCGGACTCTAGCGAACTACGAGCAGTACTTC.

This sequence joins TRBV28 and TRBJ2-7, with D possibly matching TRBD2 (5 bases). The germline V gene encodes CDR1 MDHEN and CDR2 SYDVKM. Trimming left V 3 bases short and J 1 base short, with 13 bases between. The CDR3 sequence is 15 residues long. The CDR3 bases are TGTGCCAGCAGTTTTTCGAGGGCGGGTTCCTACGAGCAGTACTTC. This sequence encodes CASSFSRAGSYEQYF. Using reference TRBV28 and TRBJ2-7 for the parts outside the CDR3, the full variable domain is DVKVTQSSRYLVKRTGEKVFLECVQDMDHENMFWYRQDPGLGLRLIYFSYDVKMKEKGDIPEGYSVSREKKERFSLILESASTNQTSMYLCASSFSRAGSYEQYFGPGTRLTVT.

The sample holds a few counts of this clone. The CDR3 protein is CASYRPENTEAFF. The CDR3, as DNA: TGTGCCAGTTACAGGCCGGAGAACACTGAAGCTTTCTTT. The V and J genes are TRBV5-8 and TRBJ1-1; maybe TRBD1 (5 bases). In germline, CDR1 is SGHTS, CDR2 YDEGEE. The V and J ends lost 8 bases and 1 base respectively, with 12 bases between them. The length of the CDR3 is 13 residues.

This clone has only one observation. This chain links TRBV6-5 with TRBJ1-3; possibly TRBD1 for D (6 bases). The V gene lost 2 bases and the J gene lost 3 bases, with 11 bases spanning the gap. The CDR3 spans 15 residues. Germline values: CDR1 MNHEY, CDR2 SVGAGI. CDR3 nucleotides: TGTGCCAGCAGTTACCTACAGGGAGATGGAAACACCATATATTTT. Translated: CASSYLQGDGNTIYF.

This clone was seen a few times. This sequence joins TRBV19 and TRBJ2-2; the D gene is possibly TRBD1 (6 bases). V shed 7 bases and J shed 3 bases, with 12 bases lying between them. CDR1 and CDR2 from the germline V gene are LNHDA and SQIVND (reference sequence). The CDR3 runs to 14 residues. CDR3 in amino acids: CASMGARDTGELFF. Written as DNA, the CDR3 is TGTGCCAGTATGGGGGCGCGCGACACCGGGGAGCTGTTTTTT.

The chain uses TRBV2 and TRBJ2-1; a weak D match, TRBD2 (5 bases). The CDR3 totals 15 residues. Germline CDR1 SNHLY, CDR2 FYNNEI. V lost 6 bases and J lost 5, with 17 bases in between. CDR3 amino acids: CASRTSAGYDNEQFF. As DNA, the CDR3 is TGTGCCAGCAGAACCTCGGCGGGTTATGACAATGAGCAGTTCTTC.

The CDR3 sequence is CASSPPTGSAGELFF. The CDR3 bases are TGTGCCAGCAGTCCCCCTACAGGTTCAGCCGGGGAGCTGTTTTTT. This chain uses TRBV5-4 with TRBJ2-2; TRBD1 is a possible D gene (5 bases). This CDR3 region has 15 residues. The ends were cut back, 5 bases at V and 6 bases at J, with 17 bases in the middle. Germline-derived CDR1 and CDR2 are SGHNT and YYREEE (reference sequence).

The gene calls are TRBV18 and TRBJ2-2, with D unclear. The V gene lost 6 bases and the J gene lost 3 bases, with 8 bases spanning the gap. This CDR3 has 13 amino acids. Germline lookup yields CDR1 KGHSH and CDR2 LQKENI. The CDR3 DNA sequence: TGTGCCAGCTCCCCCGTCCACACCGGGGAGCTGTTTTTT. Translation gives CASSPVHTGELFF.

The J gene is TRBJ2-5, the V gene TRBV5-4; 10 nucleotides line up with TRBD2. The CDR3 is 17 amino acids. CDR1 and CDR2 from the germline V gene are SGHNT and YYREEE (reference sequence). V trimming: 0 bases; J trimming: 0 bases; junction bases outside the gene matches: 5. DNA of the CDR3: TGTGCCAGCAGCTTGGGTGGGACTAGCGCTTACCAAGAGACCCAGTACTTC. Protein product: CASSLGGTSAYQETQYF.

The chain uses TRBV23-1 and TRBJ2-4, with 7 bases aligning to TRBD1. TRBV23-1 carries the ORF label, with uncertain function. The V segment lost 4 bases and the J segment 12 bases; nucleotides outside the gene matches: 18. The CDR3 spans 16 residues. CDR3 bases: TGCGCCAGCAGTCGGAGCGAGGGACAGTTGCTAGGCAGTCAGTACTTC. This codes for CASSRSEGQLLGSQYF.

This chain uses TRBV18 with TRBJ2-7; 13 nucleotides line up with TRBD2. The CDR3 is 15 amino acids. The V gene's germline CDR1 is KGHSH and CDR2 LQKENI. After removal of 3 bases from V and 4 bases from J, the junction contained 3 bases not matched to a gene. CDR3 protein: CASSPTSGGTYEQYF. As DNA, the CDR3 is TGTGCCAGCTCACCGACTAGCGGGGGGACTTACGAGCAGTACTTC.

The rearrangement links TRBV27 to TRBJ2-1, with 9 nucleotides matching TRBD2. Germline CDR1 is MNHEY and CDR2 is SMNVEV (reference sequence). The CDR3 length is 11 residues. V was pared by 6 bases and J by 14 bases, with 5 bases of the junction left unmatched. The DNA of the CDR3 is TGTGCCAGCAGCGCGGGAGGGGGGGAGTTCTTC. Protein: CASSAGGGEFF.

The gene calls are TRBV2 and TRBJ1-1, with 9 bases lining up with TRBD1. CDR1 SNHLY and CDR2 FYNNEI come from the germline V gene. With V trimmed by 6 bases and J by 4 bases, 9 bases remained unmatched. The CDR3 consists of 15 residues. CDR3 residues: CASRAGTGFGTEAFF. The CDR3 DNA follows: TGTGCCAGCAGAGCCGGGACAGGGTTCGGCACTGAAGCTTTCTTT.

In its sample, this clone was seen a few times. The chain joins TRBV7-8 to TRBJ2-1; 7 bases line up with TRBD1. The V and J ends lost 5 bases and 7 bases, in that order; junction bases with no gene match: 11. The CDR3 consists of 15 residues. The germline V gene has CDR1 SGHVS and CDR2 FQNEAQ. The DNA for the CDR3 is TGTGCCAGCAGCCCAAGGCTACCAGGGGGTAATGAGCAGTTCTTC. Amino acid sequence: CASSPRLPGGNEQFF.

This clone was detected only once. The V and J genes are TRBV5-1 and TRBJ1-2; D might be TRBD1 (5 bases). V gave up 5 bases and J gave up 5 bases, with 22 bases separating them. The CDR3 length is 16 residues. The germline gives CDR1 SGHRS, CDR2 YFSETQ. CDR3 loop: CASRFGGAPREYGYTF. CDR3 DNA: TGCGCCAGCAGATTCGGCGGGGCTCCGAGGGAGTATGGCTACACCTTC.

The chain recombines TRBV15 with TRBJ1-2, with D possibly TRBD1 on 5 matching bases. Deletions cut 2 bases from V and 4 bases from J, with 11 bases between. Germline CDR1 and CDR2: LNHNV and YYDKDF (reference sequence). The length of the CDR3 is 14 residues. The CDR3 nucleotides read TGTGCCACCAGCAGACCCGGCGGGGGCTATGGCTACACCTTC. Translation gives CATSRPGGGYGYTF.

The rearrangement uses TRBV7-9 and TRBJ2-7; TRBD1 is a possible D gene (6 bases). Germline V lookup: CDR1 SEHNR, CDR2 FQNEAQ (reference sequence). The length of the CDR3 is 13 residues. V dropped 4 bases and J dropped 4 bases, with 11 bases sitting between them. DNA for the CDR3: TGTGCCAGCAGCTCCTTCGGGACATACGAGCAGTACTTC. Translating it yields CASSSFGTYEQYF. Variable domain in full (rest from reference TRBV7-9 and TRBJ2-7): DTGVSQNPRHKITKRGQNVTFRCDPISEHNRLYWYRQTLGQGPEFLTYFQNEAQLEKSRLLSDRFSAERPKGSFSTLEIQRTEQGDSAMYLCASSSFGTYEQYFGPGTRLTVT.

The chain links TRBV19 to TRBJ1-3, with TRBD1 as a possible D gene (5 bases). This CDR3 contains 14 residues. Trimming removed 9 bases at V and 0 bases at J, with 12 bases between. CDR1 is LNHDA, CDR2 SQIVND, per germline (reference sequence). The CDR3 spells CASTQGRSGNTIYF. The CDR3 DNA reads TGTGCCAGCACCCAGGGTCGCTCTGGAAACACCATATATTTT.

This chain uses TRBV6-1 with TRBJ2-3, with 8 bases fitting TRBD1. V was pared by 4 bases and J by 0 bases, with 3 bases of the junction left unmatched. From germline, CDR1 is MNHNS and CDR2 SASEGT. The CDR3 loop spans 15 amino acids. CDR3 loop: CASSGQGLSTDTQYF. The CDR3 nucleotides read TGTGCCAGCAGTGGACAGGGGCTTAGCACAGATACGCAGTATTTT.

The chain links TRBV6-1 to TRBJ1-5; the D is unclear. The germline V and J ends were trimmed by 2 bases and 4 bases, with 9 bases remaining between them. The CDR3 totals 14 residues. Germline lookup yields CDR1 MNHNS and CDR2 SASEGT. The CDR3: CASSESPTNQPQHF. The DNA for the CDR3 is TGTGCCAGCAGTGAATCCCCGACTAATCAGCCCCAGCATTTT.

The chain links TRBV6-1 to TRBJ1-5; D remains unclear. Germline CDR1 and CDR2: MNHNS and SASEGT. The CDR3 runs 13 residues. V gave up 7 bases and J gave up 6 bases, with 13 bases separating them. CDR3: CASNWEGGQPQHF. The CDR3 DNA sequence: TGTGCCAGCAATTGGGAGGGCGGTCAGCCCCAGCATTTT.

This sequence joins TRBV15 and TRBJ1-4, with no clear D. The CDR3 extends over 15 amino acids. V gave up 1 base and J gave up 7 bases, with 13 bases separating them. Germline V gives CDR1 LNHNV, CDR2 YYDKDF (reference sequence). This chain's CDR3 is CATSRGPGSGEKLFF. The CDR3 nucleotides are TGTGCCACCAGCAGAGGTCCCGGCTCGGGTGAAAAACTGTTTTTT.

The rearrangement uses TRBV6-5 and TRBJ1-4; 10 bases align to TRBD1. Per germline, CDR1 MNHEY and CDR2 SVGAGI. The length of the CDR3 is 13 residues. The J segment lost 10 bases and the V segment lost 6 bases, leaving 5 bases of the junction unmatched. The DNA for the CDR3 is TGTGCCAGCAGCATCCGGGACAGGGGAAAACTGTTTTTT. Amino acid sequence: CASSIRDRGKLFF.

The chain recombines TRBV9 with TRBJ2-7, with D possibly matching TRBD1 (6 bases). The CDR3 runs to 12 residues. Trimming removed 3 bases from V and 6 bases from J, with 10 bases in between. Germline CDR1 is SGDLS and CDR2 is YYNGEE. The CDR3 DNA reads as TGTGCCAGCAGCGATTCCAGGGGCGAGCAGTACTTC. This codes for CASSDSRGEQYF.

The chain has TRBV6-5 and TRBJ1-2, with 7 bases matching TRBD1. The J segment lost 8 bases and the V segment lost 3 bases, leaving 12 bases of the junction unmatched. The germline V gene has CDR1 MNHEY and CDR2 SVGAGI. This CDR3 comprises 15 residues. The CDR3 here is CASSYSTGQVSGYTF. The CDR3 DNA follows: TGTGCCAGCAGTTATTCGACAGGGCAGGTTTCAGGCTACACCTTC.

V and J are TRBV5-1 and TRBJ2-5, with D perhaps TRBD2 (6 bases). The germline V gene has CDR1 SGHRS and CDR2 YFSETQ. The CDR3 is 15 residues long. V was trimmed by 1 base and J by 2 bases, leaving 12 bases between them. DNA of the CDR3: TGCGCCAGCAGCTTGTTCCGGCGGGATCAAGAGACCCAGTACTTC. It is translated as CASSLFRRDQETQYF.

The CDR3 DNA sequence: TGTGCCAGCAGTCCGGCTGGAGCTAATGAAAAACTGTTTTTT. This codes for CASSPAGANEKLFF. The genes are TRBV6-5 and TRBJ1-4; D is uncertain. This CDR3 contains 14 residues. The V end lost 5 bases, the J end lost 3 bases, and 10 bases lay between the germline ends. Looked up from germline, CDR1 is MNHEY and CDR2 is SVGAGI.

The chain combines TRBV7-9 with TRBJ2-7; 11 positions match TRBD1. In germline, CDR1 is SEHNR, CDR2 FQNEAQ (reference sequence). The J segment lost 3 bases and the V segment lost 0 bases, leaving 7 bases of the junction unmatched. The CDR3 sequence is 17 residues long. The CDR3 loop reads CASSLALRTGGVYEQYF. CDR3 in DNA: TGTGCCAGCAGCTTAGCGTTGAGGACAGGGGGCGTCTACGAGCAGTACTTC.

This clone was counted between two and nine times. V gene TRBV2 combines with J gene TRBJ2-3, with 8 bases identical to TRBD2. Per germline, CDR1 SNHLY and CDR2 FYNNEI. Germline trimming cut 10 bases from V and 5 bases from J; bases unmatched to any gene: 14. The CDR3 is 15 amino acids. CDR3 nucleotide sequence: TGTGCCATCGGGGGGGGGACCGGGCGGCAAGATACGCAGTATTTT. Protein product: CAIGGGTGRQDTQYF.